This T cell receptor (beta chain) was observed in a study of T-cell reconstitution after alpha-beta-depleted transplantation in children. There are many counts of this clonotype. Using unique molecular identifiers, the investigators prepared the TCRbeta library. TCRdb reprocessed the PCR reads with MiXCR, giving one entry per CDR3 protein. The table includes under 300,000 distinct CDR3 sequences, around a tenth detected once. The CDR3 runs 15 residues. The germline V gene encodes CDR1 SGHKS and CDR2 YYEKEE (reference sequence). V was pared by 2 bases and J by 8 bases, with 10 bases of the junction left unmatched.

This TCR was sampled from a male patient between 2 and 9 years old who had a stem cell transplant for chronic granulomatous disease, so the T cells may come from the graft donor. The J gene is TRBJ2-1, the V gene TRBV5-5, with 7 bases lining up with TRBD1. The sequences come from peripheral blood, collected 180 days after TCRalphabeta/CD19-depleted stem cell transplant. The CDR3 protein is CASSLDPGQRYEQFF. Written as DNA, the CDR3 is TGTGCCAGCAGCTTAGATCCGGGACAGAGGTATGAGCAGTTCTTC.